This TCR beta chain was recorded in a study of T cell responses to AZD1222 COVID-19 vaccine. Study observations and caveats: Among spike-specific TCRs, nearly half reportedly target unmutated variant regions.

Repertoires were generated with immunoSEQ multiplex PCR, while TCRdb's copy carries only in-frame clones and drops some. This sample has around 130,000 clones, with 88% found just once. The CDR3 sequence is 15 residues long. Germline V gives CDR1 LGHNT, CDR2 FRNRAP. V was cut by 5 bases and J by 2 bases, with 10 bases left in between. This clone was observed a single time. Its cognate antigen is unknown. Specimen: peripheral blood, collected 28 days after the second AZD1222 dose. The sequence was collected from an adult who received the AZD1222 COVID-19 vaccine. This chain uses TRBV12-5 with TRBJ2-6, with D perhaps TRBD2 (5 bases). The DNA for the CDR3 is TGTGCTAGTGGTGAGGGCCTTCCTGGGGCCAACGTCCTGACTTTC. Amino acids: CASGEGLPGANVLTF.